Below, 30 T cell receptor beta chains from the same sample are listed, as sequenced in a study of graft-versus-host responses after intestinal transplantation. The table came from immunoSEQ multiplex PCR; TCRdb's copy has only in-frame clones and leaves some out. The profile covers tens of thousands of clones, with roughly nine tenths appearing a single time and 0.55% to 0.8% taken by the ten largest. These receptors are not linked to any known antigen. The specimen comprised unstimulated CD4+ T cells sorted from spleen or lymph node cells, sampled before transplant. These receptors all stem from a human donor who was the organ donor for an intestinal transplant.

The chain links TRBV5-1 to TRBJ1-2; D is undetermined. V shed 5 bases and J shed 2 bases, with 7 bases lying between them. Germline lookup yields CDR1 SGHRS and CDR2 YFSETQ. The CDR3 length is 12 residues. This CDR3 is CASRPENYGYTF. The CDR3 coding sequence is TGCGCCAGCAGGCCAGAAAACTATGGCTACACCTTC.

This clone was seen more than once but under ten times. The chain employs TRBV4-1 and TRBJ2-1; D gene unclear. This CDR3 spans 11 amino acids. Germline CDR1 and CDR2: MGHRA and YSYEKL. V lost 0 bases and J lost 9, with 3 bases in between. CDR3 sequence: CASSQDLEQFF. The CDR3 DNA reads TGCGCCAGCAGCCAAGATCTTGAGCAGTTCTTC.

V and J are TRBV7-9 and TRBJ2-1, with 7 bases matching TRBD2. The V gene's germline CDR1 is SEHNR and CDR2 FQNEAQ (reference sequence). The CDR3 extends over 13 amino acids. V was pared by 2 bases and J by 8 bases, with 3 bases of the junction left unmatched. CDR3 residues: CASSLRGGDEQFF. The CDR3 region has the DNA TGTGCCAGCAGCTTACGGGGAGGGGATGAGCAGTTCTTC.

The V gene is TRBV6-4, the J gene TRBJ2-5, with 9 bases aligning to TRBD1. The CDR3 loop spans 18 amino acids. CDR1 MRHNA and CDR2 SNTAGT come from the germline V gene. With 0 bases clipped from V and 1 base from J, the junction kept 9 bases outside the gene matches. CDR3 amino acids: CASSDSFGRTGAQETQYF. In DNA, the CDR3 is TGTGCCAGCAGTGACTCTTTCGGCCGGACAGGGGCCCAAGAGACCCAGTACTTC.

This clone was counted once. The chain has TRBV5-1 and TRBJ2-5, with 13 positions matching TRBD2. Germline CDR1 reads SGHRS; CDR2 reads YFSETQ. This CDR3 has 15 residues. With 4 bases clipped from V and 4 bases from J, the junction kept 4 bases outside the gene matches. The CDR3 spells CASSLGTSGVETQYF. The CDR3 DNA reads TGCGCCAGCAGCCTGGGGACTAGCGGGGTAGAGACCCAGTACTTC.

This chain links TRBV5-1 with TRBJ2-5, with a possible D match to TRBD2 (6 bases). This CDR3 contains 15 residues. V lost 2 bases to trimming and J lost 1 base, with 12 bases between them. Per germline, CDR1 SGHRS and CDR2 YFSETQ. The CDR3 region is CASSFKAGLQETQYF. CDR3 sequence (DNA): TGCGCCAGCAGCTTCAAAGCGGGTCTCCAAGAGACCCAGTACTTC. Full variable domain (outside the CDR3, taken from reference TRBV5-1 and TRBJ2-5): KAGVTQTPRYLIKTRGQQVTLSCSPISGHRSVSWYQQTPGQGLQFLFEYFSETQRNKGNFPGRFSGRQFSNSRSEMNVSTLELGDSALYLCASSFKAGLQETQYFGPGTRLLVL.

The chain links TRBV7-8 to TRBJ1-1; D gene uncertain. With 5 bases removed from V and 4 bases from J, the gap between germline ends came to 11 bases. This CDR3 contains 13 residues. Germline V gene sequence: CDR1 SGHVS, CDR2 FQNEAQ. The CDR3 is CASSLGGFTEAFF. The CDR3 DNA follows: TGTGCCAGCAGCCTCGGCGGTTTCACTGAAGCTTTCTTT.

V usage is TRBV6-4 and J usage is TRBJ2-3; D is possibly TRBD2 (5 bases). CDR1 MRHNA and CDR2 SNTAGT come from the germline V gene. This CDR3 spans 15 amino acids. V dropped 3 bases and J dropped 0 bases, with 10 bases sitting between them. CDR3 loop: CASSESGGSTDTQYF. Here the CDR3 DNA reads TGTGCCAGCAGTGAGAGTGGAGGCAGCACAGATACGCAGTATTTT.

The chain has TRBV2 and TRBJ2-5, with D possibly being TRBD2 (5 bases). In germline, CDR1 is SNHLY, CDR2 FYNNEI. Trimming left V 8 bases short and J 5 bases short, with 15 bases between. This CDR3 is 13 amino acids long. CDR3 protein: CASPGKTGETQYF. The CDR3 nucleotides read TGTGCCAGCCCCGGCAAAACGGGGGAGACCCAGTACTTC.

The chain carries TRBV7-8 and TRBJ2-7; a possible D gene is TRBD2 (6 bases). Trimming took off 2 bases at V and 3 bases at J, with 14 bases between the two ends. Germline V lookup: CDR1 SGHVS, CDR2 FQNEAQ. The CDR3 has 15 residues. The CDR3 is CASSLFPGAVYEQYF. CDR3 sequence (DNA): TGTGCCAGCAGCTTATTTCCGGGAGCAGTCTACGAGCAGTACTTC.

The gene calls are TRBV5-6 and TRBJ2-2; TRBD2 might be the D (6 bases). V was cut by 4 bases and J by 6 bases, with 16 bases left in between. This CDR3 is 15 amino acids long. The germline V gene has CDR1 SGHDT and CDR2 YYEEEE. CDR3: CASSPRTIKSGELFF. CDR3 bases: TGTGCCAGCAGCCCACGGACTATTAAATCCGGGGAGCTGTTTTTT.

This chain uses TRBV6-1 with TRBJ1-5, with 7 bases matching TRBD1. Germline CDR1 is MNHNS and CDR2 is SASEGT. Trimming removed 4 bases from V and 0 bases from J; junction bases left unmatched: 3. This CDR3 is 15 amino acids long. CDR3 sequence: CASSGDRASNQPQHF. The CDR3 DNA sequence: TGTGCCAGCAGTGGGGACAGAGCTAGCAATCAGCCCCAGCATTTT.

The CDR3 is CASSWADREAYGYTF. Here the CDR3 DNA reads TGTGCCAGCAGCTGGGCGGACAGGGAGGCCTATGGCTACACCTTC. V and J are TRBV5-4 and TRBJ1-2, with TRBD1 identical over 8 bases. After removal of 3 bases from V and 4 bases from J, the junction contained 8 bases not matched to a gene. CDR1 and CDR2 from the germline V gene are SGHNT and YYREEE (reference sequence). This CDR3 contains 15 residues.

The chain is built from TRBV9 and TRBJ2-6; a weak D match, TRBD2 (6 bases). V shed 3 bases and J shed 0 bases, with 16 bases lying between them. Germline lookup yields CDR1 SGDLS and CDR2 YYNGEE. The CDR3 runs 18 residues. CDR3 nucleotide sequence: TGTGCCAGCAGCGCGGGACTTCTCATCCACTCTGGGGCCAACGTCCTGACTTTC. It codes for CASSAGLLIHSGANVLTF.

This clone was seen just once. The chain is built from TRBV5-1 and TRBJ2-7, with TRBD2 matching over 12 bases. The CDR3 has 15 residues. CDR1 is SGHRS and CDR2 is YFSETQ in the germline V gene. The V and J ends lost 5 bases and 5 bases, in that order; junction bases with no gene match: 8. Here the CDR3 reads CASRRLAGELNEQYF. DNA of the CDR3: TGCGCCAGCAGGAGACTAGCGGGAGAGCTCAACGAGCAGTACTTC. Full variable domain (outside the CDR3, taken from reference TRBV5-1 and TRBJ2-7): KAGVTQTPRYLIKTRGQQVTLSCSPISGHRSVSWYQQTPGQGLQFLFEYFSETQRNKGNFPGRFSGRQFSNSRSEMNVSTLELGDSALYLCASRRLAGELNEQYFGPGTRLTVT.

The chain's CDR3 is CASSYLDRTEETQYF. In DNA form, the CDR3 reads TGTGCCAGCAGTTACCTGGACAGAACAGAAGAGACCCAGTACTTC. The rearrangement links TRBV28 to TRBJ2-5; D possibly corresponds to TRBD1 (6 bases). The V and J ends lost 4 bases and 3 bases respectively, with 15 bases between them. The germline CDR1 and CDR2 sequences are MDHEN and SYDVKM. This CDR3 is built from 15 residues. The whole variable domain, remainder taken from reference TRBV28 and TRBJ2-5, is DVKVTQSSRYLVKRTGEKVFLECVQDMDHENMFWYRQDPGLGLRLIYFSYDVKMKEKGDIPEGYSVSREKKERFSLILESASTNQTSMYLCASSYLDRTEETQYFGPGTRLLVL.

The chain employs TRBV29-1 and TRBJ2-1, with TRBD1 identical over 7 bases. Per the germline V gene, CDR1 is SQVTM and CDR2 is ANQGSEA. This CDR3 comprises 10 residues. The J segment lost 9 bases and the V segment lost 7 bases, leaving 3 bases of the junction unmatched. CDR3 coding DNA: TGCAGCGCACAGGGGCGTGAGCAGTTCTTC. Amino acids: CSAQGREQFF.

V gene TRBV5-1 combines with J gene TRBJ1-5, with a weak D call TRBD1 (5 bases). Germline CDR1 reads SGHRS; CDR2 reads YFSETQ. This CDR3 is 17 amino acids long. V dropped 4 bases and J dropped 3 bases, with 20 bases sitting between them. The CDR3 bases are TGCGCCAGCAGCCCGGGGGTCGTACACGGTGACAATCAGCCCCAGCATTTT. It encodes CASSPGVVHGDNQPQHF. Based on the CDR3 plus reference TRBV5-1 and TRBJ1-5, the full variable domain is KAGVTQTPRYLIKTRGQQVTLSCSPISGHRSVSWYQQTPGQGLQFLFEYFSETQRNKGNFPGRFSGRQFSNSRSEMNVSTLELGDSALYLCASSPGVVHGDNQPQHFGDGTRLSIL.

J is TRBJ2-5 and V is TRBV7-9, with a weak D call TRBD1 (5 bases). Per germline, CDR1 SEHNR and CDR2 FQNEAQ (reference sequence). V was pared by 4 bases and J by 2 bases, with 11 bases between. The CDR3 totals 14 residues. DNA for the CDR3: TGTGCCAGCAGCTACCAGGGTAGGCAAGAGACCCAGTACTTC. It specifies CASSYQGRQETQYF.

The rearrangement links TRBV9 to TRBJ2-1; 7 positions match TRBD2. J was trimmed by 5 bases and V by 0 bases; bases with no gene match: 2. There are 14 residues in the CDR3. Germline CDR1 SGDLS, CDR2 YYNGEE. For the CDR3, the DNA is TGTGCCAGCAGCGTAGTGGGGGGGAACAATGAGCAGTTCTTC. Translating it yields CASSVVGGNNEQFF.

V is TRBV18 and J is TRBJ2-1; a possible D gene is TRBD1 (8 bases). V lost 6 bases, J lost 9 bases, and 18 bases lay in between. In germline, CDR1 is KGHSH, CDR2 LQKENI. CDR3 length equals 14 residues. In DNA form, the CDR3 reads TGTGCCAGCTCCCAACAGGGGGGGGCAGGTGAGCAGTTCTTC. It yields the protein CASSQQGGAGEQFF.

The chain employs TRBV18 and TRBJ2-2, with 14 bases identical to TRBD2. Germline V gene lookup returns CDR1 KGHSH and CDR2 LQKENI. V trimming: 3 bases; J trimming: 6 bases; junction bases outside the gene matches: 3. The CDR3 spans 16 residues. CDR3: CASSPGTSGSSGELFF. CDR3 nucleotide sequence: TGTGCCAGCTCACCGGGGACTAGCGGGAGTTCCGGGGAGCTGTTTTTT.

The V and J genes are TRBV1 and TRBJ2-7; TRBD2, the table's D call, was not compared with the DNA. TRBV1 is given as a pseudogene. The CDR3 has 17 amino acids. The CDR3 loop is CTSSQAVAGGGGYEQYF. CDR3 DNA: TGCACCAGCAGCCAAGCTGTAGCGGGAGGGGGCGGCTACGAGCAGTACTTC.

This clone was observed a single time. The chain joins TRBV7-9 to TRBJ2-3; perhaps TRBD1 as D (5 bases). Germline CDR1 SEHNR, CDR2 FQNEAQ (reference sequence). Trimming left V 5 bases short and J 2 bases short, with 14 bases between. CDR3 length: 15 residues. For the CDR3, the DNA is TGTGCCAGCAGCCAGACAGTCCTTTACACAGATACGCAGTATTTT. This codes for CASSQTVLYTDTQYF.

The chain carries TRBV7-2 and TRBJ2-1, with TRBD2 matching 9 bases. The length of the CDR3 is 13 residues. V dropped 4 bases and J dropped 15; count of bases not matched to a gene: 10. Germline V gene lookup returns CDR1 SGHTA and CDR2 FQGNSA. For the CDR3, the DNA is TGTGCCAGCAGCTCGCTAGGGACTAGCAAGCTGTTCTTC. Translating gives CASSSLGTSKLFF.

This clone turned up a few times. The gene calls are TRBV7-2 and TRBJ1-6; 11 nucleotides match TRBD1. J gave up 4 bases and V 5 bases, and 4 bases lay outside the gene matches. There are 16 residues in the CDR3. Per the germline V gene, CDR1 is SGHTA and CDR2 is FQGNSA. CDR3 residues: CASSGQGAGYNSPLHF. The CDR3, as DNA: TGTGCCAGCAGCGGACAGGGGGCGGGATATAATTCACCCCTCCACTTT.

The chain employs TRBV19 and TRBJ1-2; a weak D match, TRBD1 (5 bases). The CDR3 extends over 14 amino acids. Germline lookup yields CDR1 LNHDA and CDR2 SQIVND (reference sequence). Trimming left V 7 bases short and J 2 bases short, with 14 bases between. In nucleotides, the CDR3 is TGTGCCAGTACCTCCTACGGGGGAAACTATGGCTACACCTTC. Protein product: CASTSYGGNYGYTF.

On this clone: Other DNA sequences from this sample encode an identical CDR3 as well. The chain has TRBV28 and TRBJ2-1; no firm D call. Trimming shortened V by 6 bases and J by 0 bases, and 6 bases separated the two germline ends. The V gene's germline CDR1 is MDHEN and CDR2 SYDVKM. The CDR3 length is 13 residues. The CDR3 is CASRPSSYNEQFF. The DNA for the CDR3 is TGTGCCAGCAGACCGAGCTCCTACAATGAGCAGTTCTTC.

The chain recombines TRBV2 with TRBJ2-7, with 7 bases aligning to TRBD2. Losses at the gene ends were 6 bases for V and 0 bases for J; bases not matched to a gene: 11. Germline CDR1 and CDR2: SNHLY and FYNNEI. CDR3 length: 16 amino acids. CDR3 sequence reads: CASSQSRGRASYEQYF. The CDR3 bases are TGTGCCAGCAGCCAATCGAGAGGGAGGGCCTCCTACGAGCAGTACTTC.

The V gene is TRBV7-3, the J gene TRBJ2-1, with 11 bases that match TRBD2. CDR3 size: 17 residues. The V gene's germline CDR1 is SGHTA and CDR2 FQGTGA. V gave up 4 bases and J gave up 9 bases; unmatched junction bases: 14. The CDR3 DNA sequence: TGTGCCAGCAGCTCGGGGACTAGCGGTAGGAGATTAGGTGAGCAGTTCTTC. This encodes CASSSGTSGRRLGEQFF.